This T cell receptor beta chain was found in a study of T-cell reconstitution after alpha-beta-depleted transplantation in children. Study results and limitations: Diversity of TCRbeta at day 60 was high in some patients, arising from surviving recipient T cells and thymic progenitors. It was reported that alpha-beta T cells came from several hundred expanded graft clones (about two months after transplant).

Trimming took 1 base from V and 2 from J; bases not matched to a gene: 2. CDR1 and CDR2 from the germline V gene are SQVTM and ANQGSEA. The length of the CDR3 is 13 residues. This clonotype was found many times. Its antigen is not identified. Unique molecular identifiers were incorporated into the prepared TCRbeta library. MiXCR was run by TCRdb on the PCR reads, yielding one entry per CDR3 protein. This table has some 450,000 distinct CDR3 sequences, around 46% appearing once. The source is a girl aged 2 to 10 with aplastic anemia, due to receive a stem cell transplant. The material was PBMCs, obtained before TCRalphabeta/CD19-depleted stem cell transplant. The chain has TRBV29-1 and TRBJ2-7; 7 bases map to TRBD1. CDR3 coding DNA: TGCAGCGTTGAAGGACAGGGTACCTACGAGCAGTACTTC. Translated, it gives CSVEGQGTYEQYF.